The text below deals with one T cell receptor (beta chain). This clone was observed a handful of times. The antigen this receptor binds is unknown. Qualities for individual bases were not recorded, and no much larger clone is one base off. The sample is drawn from a study of blood T cell repertoires in COVID-19 (dated by TCRdb to 2019 to 2021). Study-wide context: Samples covering the acute and convalescent phases of COVID-19 were provided by collaborators in the United States, Italy and Spain. The prospective study material was composed of cDNA or gDNA derived from T cells, B-cell-depleted T cells, or PBMCs. Subjects who had been exposed to COVID-19, were actively infected with it, or had recovered from it provided the deeply sampled blood TCRbeta repertoires that made up the dataset. The repertoires were released in a freely available public database intended as a resource for research on the immune response to SARS-CoV-2. Samples came from the ongoing ImmuneRACE study (first 160 participants) plus 1,254 subjects from 6 global collaborators. The sample metadata nearly always contained a de-identified subject ID, COVID-19 status, age in years and sex. HLA class I and class II types, where available, came from metadata supplied by the sample provider rather than from assay-based typing. Results the study describes overall, beyond this receptor: The amount of clinical and demographic metadata varied by source and participant and was provided uncurated.

The immunoSEQ Assay, a bias-controlled multiplex PCR, was used to amplify TCRbeta CDR3 regions from genomic DNA. The published analysis was carried out like this. The number of nucleated cells in each sample was estimated by amplification of reference gene primers within the assay. To quantify the absolute abundance of each unique TCRbeta CDR3 rearrangement, sequence reads were collapsed and filtered. For each sample, productive Simpson clonality was calculated by taking the square root of Simpson's diversity index across productive rearrangements. The source is immuneACCESS, and TCRdb retained only in-frame sequences with V and J called. Part of the clones is not carried over; for the studies checked, unresolved V genes explain less than half of this, and the remainder is unexplained. Clone size and V and J calls were adopted from that table, with D and trimming inferred from the DNA. The sample records roughly 330,000 clones, around 90% of which are singletons. More than 7.5% of the sample lies in the top ten.

Relative to germline, V is 0 bases shorter and J is 0 bases shorter, with 12 bases between their ends. CDR3 length: 16 amino acids, cysteine to phenylalanine. The entry retains the CDR3 DNA only, 48 bases that are in frame from base 1. In the germline V gene, CDR1 corresponds to KGHSH and CDR2 to LQKENI. At one collaborating source in Seattle, patients were enrolled during active infection and were followed longitudinally through the course of disease. Each collaborating institution followed its own protocols to collect whole blood in K2EDTA tubes. Collaborator samples were shipped for TCRbeta analysis as frozen whole blood, isolated PBMCs, or DNA extracted from either sample type.

This chain is built from TRBV18 and TRBJ2-7; TRBD2 might be the D gene, on 5 matching bases. Source material: peripheral blood. The clonotype originates from a man aged 25 to 40 with COVID-19, enrolled during active disease. This receptor has the CDR3 CASSPPVRLSSYEQYF. Read as DNA, the sequence is TGTGCCAGCTCACCACCGGTAAGACTAAGCTCCTACGAGCAGTACTTC.